These T cell receptor beta chains were read from a single sample in a study of shared clonotypes between healthy human individuals. Some clones are missing from TCRdb's copy, which holds only in-frame ones; the method was immunoSEQ multiplex PCR. The sample has about 2 million clones; about 95% are singletons. The sample consisted of naive CD8+ T cells sorted from blood. The receptors here all came from a man younger than 35 in good health. Each CDR3 is given with its conserved first and last residue. A D gene is named only where the DNA matches it firmly. Expanded clones are given a class, and other clones once, few, many or no size at all.

abundance	d_gene	v_gene	j_gene	CDR3aa	CDR3nt
NA	TRBD2	TRBV7-9	TRBJ2-7	CASSLVGLADYEQYF	TGTGCCAGCAGCTTAGTAGGACTAGCGGATTACGAGCAGTACTTC
NA	TRBD2	TRBV6-1	TRBJ2-7	CATNGGGEQYF	TGTGCCACCAACGGGGGGGGCGAGCAGTACTTC
NA	NA	TRBV2	TRBJ2-7	CASSEGGAQTYEQYF	TGTGCCAGCAGTGAAGGCGGGGCCCAAACCTACGAGCAGTACTTC
NA	NA	TRBV7-2	TRBJ2-7	CASSPPDGTYEQYF	TGTGCCAGCAGCCCCCCGGACGGGACCTACGAGCAGTACTTC
NA	NA	TRBV9	TRBJ1-2	CASSVSRNANYGYTF	TGTGCCAGCAGCGTAAGCAGGAACGCTAACTATGGCTACACCTTC
NA	NA	TRBV6-5	TRBJ2-3	CASSYSGETDTQYF	TGTGCCAGCAGTTACTCGGGGGAAACAGATACGCAGTATTTT
NA	TRBD2	TRBV7-2	TRBJ2-5	CASSLFQLAETQYF	TGTGCCAGCAGCTTATTCCAACTAGCGGAGACCCAGTACTTC
NA	TRBD1	TRBV15	TRBJ1-5	CATRLDRFSNQPQHF	TGTGCCACCAGACTGGACAGGTTTAGCAATCAGCCCCAGCATTTT
NA	NA	TRBV27	TRBJ2-3	CASSLGTIADTQYF	TGTGCCAGCAGTTTAGGGACAATCGCAGATACGCAGTATTTT
NA	NA	TRBV7-9	TRBJ1-4	CASSLSFGLPGGEKLFF	TGTGCCAGCAGCTTAAGCTTCGGTCTACCCGGGGGTGAAAAACTGTTTTTT
NA	TRBD1	TRBV5-1	TRBJ2-3	CASSLVFVGQGSDTQYF	TGCGCCAGCAGCTTGGTTTTTGTGGGACAGGGGTCAGATACGCAGTATTTT
NA	NA	TRBV29-1	TRBJ2-5	CSGWNEDGQETQYF	TGCAGCGGCTGGAACGAGGACGGGCAAGAGACCCAGTACTTC
NA	NA	TRBV10-3	TRBJ2-5	CAIRDGETQYF	TGTGCCATCAGGGATGGGGAGACCCAGTACTTC
NA	NA	TRBV9	TRBJ2-1	CASSDNYSEQFF	TGTGCCAGCAGCGACAACTACAGTGAGCAGTTCTTC
NA	NA	TRBV6-6	TRBJ2-7	CASSYSGDIYEQYF	TGTGCCAGCAGTTACTCTGGGGACATCTACGAGCAGTACTTC
NA	NA	TRBV11-2	TRBJ2-7	CASSLTPRGSGSYEQYF	TGTGCCAGCAGCTTAACCCCGAGGGGGAGCGGCTCCTACGAGCAGTACTTC
NA	NA	TRBV7-6	TRBJ2-7	CASSLAGETYEQYF	TGTGCCAGCAGCTTAGCGGGGGAGACCTACGAGCAGTACTTC
NA	NA	TRBV10-3	TRBJ1-1	CAILDGPNTEAFF	TGTGCCATCCTAGACGGGCCAAACACTGAAGCTTTCTTT
NA	NA	TRBV11-2	TRBJ2-1	CASSLEGTSFF	TGTGCCAGCAGCTTAGAGGGGACGTCATTCTTC
NA	NA	TRBV30	TRBJ2-5	CAWSARGEETQYF	TGTGCCTGGAGTGCCAGGGGAGAAGAGACCCAGTACTTC
NA	TRBD1	TRBV9	TRBJ1-2	CASSGRNRDRYGYTF	TGTGCCAGCAGCGGAAGAAACCGGGACAGATATGGCTACACCTTC
NA	NA	TRBV20-1	TRBJ2-7	CSASRAVEQYF	TGCAGTGCTAGTAGAGCGGTCGAGCAGTACTTC
NA	TRBD2	TRBV5-6	TRBJ2-3	CASSSTSGIGDTQYF	TGTGCCAGCAGCTCGACTAGCGGGATCGGGGATACGCAGTATTTT
NA	TRBD2	TRBV4-1	TRBJ2-7	CASSQATSGRYEQYF	TGCGCCAGCAGCCAGGCGACTAGCGGGAGATACGAGCAGTACTTC
once	TRBD1	TRBV11-2	TRBJ2-7	CASSRAGTGSYEQYF	TGTGCCAGCAGCCGTGCCGGGACAGGGTCCTACGAGCAGTACTTC
NA	NA	TRBV27	TRBJ1-4	CASSLQGSGNEKLFF	TGTGCCAGCAGCTTACAGGGTAGTGGTAATGAAAAACTGTTTTTT
NA	NA	TRBV7-8	TRBJ1-2	CASSLDGGGYTF	TGTGCCAGCAGCTTAGATGGAGGTGGCTACACCTTC
NA	NA	TRBV5-6	TRBJ2-1	CASSFGDSYNEQFF	TGTGCCAGCAGCTTTGGAGACTCCTACAATGAGCAGTTCTTC
NA	TRBD1	TRBV6-6	TRBJ2-7	CASSYSPTGGYEQYF	TGTGCCAGCAGTTACTCCCCGACAGGGGGCTACGAGCAGTACTTC
NA	NA	TRBV2	TRBJ2-7	CASSEGVTYEQYF	TGTGCCAGCAGTGAGGGGGTAACCTACGAGCAGTACTTC
NA	TRBD2	TRBV9	TRBJ2-3	CASSSQAGGLVDTQYF	TGTGCCAGCAGCTCCCAAGCGGGGGGGCTCGTAGATACGCAGTATTTT
NA	NA	TRBV27	TRBJ1-6	CASSARAPNSPLHF	TGTGCCAGCAGCGCCCGGGCTCCAAATTCACCCCTCCACTTT
NA	NA	TRBV6-5	TRBJ1-1	CASSYSIGVGTEAFF	TGTGCCAGCAGTTACTCGATAGGGGTTGGCACTGAAGCTTTCTTT
NA	TRBD1	TRBV7-7	TRBJ1-4	CASITDRELFF	TGTGCTAGCATCACGGACAGGGAACTGTTTTTT